This T cell receptor beta chain was sequenced for a study of beta chain features in type 1 diabetes (dated 2018 in TCRdb). Background for the entire study: Mean age, gender distribution, total cell number and subset yield were not different between patients and healthy donors. Across all samples, around 100 million sorted cells were examined, and cell number per subset correlated strongly with RNA yield. Whereas all 30 or so donors provided naive and central memory subsets, regulatory and stem cell-like memory subsets were isolated from just 8 patients and roughly eight healthy donors. The study compared TCRB repertoires of sorted circulating CD4+ T cell subsets between recently diagnosed type 1 diabetes patients and matched healthy donors.

The entire amount of isolated RNA was reverse transcribed using the High Capacity cDNA Reverse Transcription Kit, so the sequenced TCRB transcripts were expressed ones. Naive, central memory and regulatory T cell samples underwent deep immunoSEQ sequencing, averaging approximately 3.3 million total reads per sample. After sorted cells were lysed in RLT buffer, RNA was extracted with DNase-treated RNeasy Micro or Mini kits, with the choice depending on cell number. Each cell subset was processed on its own to prevent cross-contamination, while patient and healthy donor samples were processed together. The immunoSEQ multiplex PCR was used to amplify TCRB sequences from cDNA, generating 87-bp fragments that spanned the CDR3 region. Amplicons were sequenced on the Illumina HiSeq platform. The source study handled its data this way. PCR bias was corrected computationally using synthetic template baselines, and reads within Hamming distance 2 were collapsed, with unmergeable singletons discarded. Reads were aligned against IMGT so that V, D and J genes, CDR3 length and insertions or deletions at six rearrangement sites could be assigned. Within each subset, clonotype counts were normalized to sorted cell number, after which true diversity and Gini coefficients were computed with the tcR R package. The overlap coefficient, calculated on TCRB nucleotide sequences, was used to measure repertoire sharing. Out-of-frame TCRB sequences from naive cells were analyzed to stand in for the pre-selection repertoire. Imported from immuneACCESS, the table was reduced by TCRdb to in-frame sequences with V and J called. These copies leave out some clones; in studies compared against another copy, an unresolved V gene accounts for under half, and the cause of the remainder is not known. The DNA gave D and trimming, while V, J and clone size come from that table. The sample records around 240,000 clones, 16% of which are singletons. About 0.092% of the sample comes from the top ten.

Trimming costs V 5 bases and J 4 bases, and their ends lie 8 bases apart. The CDR3 has 12 amino acids, counting the end cysteine and phenylalanine. The CDR3 DNA has 36 bases and is translated from base 1. From a lookup of the germline V gene (reference sequence), CDR1 and CDR2 are LNHDA and SQIVND. Each donor gave one peripheral blood draw, averaging roughly 100 mL, which was collected into heparinised tubes. A BD FACSAria II was used to sort naive, central memory, regulatory and stem cell-like memory CD4+ T cells with a panel that included CD45RO, CCR7, CD25, CD127, CD95 and CD27. All sorted populations exceeded 98% purity. Right away, PBMCs were isolated by Lymphoprep density gradient centrifugation and were stained directly, with no culture step. To minimize batch effects, samples were stained and sorted in pairs, one healthy donor with one patient per experiment. This clone was seen a few times. It has no known antigen specificity. It has no much larger one-base neighbor in the sample; base qualities were not kept.

Points the paper makes about the study in general: Because small numbers of individuals were included in the HLA sub-analyses, any influence of HLA type on TCRB rearrangement was left unresolved. Sequencing cDNA rather than genomic DNA could over-represent highly expressing activated cells, although activation and CD3 levels did not differ between groups. In all four CD4+ subsets, TCRB CDR3 length was moderately but significantly shorter in type 1 diabetes patients. PCR may preferentially amplify shorter templates, but because patient and control samples were amplified and corrected together, any resulting skew would affect both groups equally. At VDJ recombination sites, patients with type 1 diabetes made fewer insertions and deleted more nucleotides, a pattern implying thymic rearrangement abnormalities. Naive, central memory and regulatory TCRB repertoires appeared to be more alike among patients than among healthy donors.

This receptor was taken from a man younger than 45 with type 1 diabetes. The receptor chain draws on TRBV19 and TRBJ2-5; a confident D gene designation cannot be given. The specimen sequenced was naive CD4+ T cells from blood. The cell subset or site label for this specimen denotes: true naive CD4+ T cells. In nucleotide form, the sequence is TGTGCCAGTAGTTCGCATCGAGAGACCCAGTACTTC. This yields the protein CASSSHRETQYF.